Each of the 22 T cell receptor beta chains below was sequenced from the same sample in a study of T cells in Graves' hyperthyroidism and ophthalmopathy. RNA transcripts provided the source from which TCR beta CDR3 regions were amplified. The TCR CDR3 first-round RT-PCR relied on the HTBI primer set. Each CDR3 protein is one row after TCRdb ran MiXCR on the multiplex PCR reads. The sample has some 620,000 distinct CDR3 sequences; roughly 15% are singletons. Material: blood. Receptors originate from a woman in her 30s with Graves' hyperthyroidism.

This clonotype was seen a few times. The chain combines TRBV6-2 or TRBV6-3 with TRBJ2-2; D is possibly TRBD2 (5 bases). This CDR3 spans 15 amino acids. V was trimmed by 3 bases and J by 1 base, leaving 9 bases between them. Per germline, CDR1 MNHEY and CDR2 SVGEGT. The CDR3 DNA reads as TGTGCCAGCAGTTATAAGACTATGAACACCGGGGAGCTGTTTTTT. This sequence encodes CASSYKTMNTGELFF.

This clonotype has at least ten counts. CDR3 DNA: TGTGCCAGCACCCGGACAGGGTCAAGGGCAGATACGCAGTATTTT. It codes for CASTRTGSRADTQYF. The chain couples TRBV6-1 to TRBJ2-3, with 8 positions matching TRBD1. This CDR3 is built from 15 residues. V was pared by 7 bases and J by 4 bases, with 10 bases of the junction left unmatched. Germline CDR1 MNHNS, CDR2 SASEGT.

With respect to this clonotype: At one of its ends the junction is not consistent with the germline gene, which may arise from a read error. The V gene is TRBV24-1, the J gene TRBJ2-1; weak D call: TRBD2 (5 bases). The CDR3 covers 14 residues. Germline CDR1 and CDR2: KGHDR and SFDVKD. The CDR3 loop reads CTTSDADPAGEQFF. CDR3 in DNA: TGTACCACCAGTGATGCGGACCCGGCGGGTGAGCAGTTCTTC.

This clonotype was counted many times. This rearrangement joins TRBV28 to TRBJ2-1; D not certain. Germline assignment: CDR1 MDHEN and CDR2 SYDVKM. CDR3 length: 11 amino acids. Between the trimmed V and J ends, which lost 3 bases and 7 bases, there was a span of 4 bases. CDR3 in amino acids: CASSFVNEQFF. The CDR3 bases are TGTGCCAGCAGTTTTGTGAATGAGCAGTTCTTC.

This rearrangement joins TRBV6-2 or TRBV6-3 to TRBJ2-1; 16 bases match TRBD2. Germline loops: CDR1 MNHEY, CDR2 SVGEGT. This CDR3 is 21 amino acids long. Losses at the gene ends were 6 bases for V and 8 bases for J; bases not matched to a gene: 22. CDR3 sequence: CASRPGLAGGRFQTEPYEQFF. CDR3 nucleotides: TGTGCCAGCAGACCGGGACTAGCGGGAGGGCGTTTCCAAACTGAGCCCTATGAGCAGTTCTTC.

The CDR3 region is CASSRKATLSYNEQFF. CDR3 nucleotide sequence: TGTGCCAGCAGCCGAAAGGCTACCCTCTCCTACAATGAGCAGTTCTTC. V and J are TRBV3-1 and TRBJ2-1; D is unresolved. The ends were cut back, 4 bases at V and 0 bases at J, with 13 bases in the middle. The V gene's germline CDR1 is LGHDT and CDR2 YNNKEL (reference sequence). This CDR3 has 16 amino acids.

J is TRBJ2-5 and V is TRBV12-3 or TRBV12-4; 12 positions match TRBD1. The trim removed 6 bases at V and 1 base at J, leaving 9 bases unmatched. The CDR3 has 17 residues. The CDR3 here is CASRGQGAVQPQETQYF. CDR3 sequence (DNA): TGTGCCAGCAGGGGACAGGGGGCGGTTCAGCCCCAAGAGACCCAGTACTTC.

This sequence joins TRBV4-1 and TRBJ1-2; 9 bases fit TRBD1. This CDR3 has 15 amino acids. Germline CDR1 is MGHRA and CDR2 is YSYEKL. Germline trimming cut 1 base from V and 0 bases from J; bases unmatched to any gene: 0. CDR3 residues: CASSQGQGANYGYTF. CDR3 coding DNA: TGCGCCAGCAGCCAAGGACAGGGGGCTAACTATGGCTACACCTTC.

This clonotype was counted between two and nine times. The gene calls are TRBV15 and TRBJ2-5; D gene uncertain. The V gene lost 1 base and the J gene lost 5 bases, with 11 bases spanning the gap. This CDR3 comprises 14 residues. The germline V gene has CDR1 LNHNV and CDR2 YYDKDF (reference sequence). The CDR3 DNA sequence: TGTGCCACCAGCAGAGGGGGTAATGCGGAGACCCAGTACTTC. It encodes CATSRGGNAETQYF. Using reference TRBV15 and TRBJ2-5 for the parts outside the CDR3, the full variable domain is DAMVIQNPRYQVTQFGKPVTLSCSQTLNHNVMYWYQQKSSQAPKLLFHYYDKDFNNEADTPDNFQSRRPNTSFCFLDIRSPGLGDTAMYLCATSRGGNAETQYFGPGTRLLVL.

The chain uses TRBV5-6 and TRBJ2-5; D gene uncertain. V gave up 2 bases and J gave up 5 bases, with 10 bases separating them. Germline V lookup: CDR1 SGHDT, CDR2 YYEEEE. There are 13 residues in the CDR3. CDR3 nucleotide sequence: TGTGCCAGCAGCTTAAGAGTAGAGGAGACCCAGTACTTC. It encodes CASSLRVEETQYF.

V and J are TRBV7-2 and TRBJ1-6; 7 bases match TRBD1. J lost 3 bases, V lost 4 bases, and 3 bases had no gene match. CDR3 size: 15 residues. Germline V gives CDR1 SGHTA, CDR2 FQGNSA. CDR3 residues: CASSSQGGYNSPLHF. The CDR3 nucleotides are TGTGCCAGCAGCTCGCAGGGGGGCTATAATTCACCCCTCCACTTT.

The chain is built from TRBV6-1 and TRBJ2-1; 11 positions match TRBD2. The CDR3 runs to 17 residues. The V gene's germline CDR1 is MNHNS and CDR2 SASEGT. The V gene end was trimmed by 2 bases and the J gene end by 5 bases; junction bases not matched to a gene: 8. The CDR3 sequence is CASSEPGTSGPHNEQFF. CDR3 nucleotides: TGTGCCAGCAGTGAACCCGGGACTAGCGGACCACACAATGAGCAGTTCTTC.

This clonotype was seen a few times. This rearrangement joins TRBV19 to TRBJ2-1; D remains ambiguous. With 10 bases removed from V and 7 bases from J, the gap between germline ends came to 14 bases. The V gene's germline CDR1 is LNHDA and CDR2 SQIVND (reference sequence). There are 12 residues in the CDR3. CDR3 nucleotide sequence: TGTGCCACCGCCTTCGGAAGGAATGAGCAGTTCTTC. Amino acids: CATAFGRNEQFF.

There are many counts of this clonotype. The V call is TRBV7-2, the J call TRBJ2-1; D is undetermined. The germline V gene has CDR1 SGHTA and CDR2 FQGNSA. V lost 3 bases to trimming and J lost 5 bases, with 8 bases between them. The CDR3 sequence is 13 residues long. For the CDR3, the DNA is TGTGCCAGCAGCTTTCAGCGAAACAATGAGCAGTTCTTC. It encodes CASSFQRNNEQFF.

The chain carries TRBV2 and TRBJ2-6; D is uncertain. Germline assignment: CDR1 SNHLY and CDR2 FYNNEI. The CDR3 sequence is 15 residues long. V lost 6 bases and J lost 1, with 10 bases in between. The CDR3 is CASSLTRSGANVLTF. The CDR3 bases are TGTGCCAGCAGCCTAACAAGATCTGGGGCCAACGTCCTGACTTTC.

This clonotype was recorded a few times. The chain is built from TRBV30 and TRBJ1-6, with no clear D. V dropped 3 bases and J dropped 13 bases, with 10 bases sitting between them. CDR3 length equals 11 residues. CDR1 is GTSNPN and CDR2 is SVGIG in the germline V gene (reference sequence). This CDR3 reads CAWRIQGPLHF. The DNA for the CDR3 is TGTGCCTGGAGGATACAAGGGCCCCTCCACTTT.

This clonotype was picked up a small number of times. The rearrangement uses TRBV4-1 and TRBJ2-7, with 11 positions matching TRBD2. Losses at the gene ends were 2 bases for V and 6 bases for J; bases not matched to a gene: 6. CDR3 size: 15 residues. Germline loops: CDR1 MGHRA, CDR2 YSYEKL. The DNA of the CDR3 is TGCGCCAGCAGCCAACCGACTAGCGGGAAAGTCGAGCAGTACTTC. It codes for CASSQPTSGKVEQYF.

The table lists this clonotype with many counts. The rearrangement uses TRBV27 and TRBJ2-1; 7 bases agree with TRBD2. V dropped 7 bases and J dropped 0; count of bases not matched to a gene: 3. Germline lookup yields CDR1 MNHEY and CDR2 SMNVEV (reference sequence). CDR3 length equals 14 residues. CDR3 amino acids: CASKRGSSYNEQFF. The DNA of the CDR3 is TGTGCCAGCAAACGCGGGAGCTCCTACAATGAGCAGTTCTTC.

The CDR3 DNA reads TGTGCCAGCAGCTCCTGGGACAGGGGAACTTACAATGAGCAGTTCTTC. Protein sequence: CASSSWDRGTYNEQFF. The V gene is TRBV7-9, the J gene TRBJ2-1; 10 bases fit TRBD1. Germline CDR1 is SEHNR and CDR2 is FQNEAQ (reference sequence). This CDR3 is 16 amino acids long. J gave up 4 bases and V 4 bases, and 7 bases lay outside the gene matches.

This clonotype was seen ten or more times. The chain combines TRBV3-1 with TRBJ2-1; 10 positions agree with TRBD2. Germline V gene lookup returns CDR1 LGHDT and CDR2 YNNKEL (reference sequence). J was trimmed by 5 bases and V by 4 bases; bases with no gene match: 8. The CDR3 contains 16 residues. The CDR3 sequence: CASSRPRTSGNNEQFF. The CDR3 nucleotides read TGTGCCAGCAGCCGACCTAGGACTAGCGGAAACAATGAGCAGTTCTTC.

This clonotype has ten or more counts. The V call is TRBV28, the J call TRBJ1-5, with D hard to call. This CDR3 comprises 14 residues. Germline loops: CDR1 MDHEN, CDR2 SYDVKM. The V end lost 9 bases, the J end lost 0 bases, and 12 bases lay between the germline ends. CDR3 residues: CASSDPYSNQPQHF. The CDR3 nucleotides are TGTGCCAGTAGTGACCCTTATAGCAATCAGCCCCAGCATTTT.

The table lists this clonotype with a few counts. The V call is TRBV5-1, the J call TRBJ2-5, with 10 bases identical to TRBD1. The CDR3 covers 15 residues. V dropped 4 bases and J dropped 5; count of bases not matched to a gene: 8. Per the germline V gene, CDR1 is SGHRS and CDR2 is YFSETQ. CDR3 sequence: CASSRGQGGWETQYF. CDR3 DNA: TGCGCCAGCAGCCGTGGACAGGGGGGCTGGGAGACCCAGTACTTC.